The 14 T cell receptor beta chains below were found in one sample sequenced in a study of blood T cell repertoires in COVID-19. Sequenced by immunoSEQ multiplex PCR; TCRdb stores in-frame clones only, minus some. Of 65,000 to 90,000 clones in the sample, around nine tenths were seen once. Sequencing input: peripheral blood. The receptors were gathered from a man under 40 with acute or convalescent COVID-19.

The rearrangement joins TRBV3-1 (or the pseudogene TRBV3-2) to TRBJ2-5, with a weak D call TRBD1 (6 bases). CDR1 is LGHDT, CDR2 YNNKEL, per germline (reference sequence). V lost 4 bases, J lost 5 bases, and 14 bases lay in between. The CDR3 contains 14 residues. The CDR3: CASSPNTRGETQYF. The CDR3 nucleotides read TGTGCCAGCAGCCCAAATACTAGGGGGGAGACCCAGTACTTC.

The gene calls are TRBV10-2 and TRBJ1-4, with unresolved D. Germline loops: CDR1 WSHSY, CDR2 SAAADI. V was trimmed by 3 bases and J by 5 bases, leaving 4 bases between them. The CDR3 length is 12 residues. Here the CDR3 DNA reads TGCGCCAGCAGTGACGGGAATGAAAAACTGTTTTTT. This encodes CASSDGNEKLFF.

The V call is TRBV27, the J call TRBJ2-7; D may be TRBD1 (5 bases). Looked up from germline, CDR1 is MNHEY and CDR2 is SMNVEV (reference sequence). The CDR3 extends over 13 amino acids. The V and J ends lost 3 bases and 4 bases respectively, with 10 bases between them. The CDR3 DNA reads as TGTGCCAGCAGTTTCAGGCAGGGTTACGAGCAGTACTTC. Residues: CASSFRQGYEQYF.

Only one count was recorded for this clone. This chain connects TRBV3-1 (or the pseudogene TRBV3-2) to TRBJ2-2; 9 bases fit TRBD2. From germline, CDR1 is LGHDT and CDR2 YNNKEL (reference sequence). The CDR3 has 14 residues. V lost 2 bases, J lost 9 bases, and 4 bases stayed unmatched. This chain's CDR3 is CASSQPGLARELFF. In DNA form, the CDR3 reads TGTGCCAGCAGCCAACCGGGACTAGCAAGGGAGCTGTTTTTT.

This clone was seen more than once but under ten times. J is TRBJ1-2 and V is TRBV19; TRBD1 matches 7 bases. CDR3 length: 12 residues. The trim removed 4 bases at V and 8 bases at J, leaving 4 bases unmatched. Germline CDR1 is LNHDA and CDR2 is SQIVND (reference sequence). CDR3 sequence (DNA): TGTGCCAGTAGTACAGGGGGAGGAGGCTACACCTTC. It specifies CASSTGGGGYTF. The full variable domain, its missing parts supplied by reference TRBV19 and TRBJ1-2, is DGGITQSPKYLFRKEGQNVTLSCEQNLNHDAMYWYRQDPGQGLRLIYYSQIVNDFQKGDIAEGYSVSREKKESFPLTVTSAQKNPTAFYLCASSTGGGGYTFGSGTRLTVV.

CDR3 residues: CASSVAGAPDTQYF. The CDR3 nucleotides are TGCGCCAGCAGTGTAGCGGGAGCCCCAGATACGCAGTATTTT. This rearrangement joins TRBV10-2 to TRBJ2-3, with 9 bases aligning to TRBD2. This CDR3 is 14 amino acids long. The trim removed 4 bases at V and 4 bases at J, leaving 3 bases unmatched. The germline V gene has CDR1 WSHSY and CDR2 SAAADI.

The gene calls are TRBV5-5 and TRBJ2-7; tentatively, D is TRBD1 (6 bases). Germline values: CDR1 SGHKS, CDR2 YYEKEE (reference sequence). Trimming took off 5 bases at V and 0 bases at J, with 24 bases between the two ends. The CDR3 is 18 residues long. The CDR3, as DNA: TGTGCCAGCAGTTTAGCCATCCTCCTCCGGGACACCTCCTACGAGCAGTACTTC. As protein: CASSLAILLRDTSYEQYF.

The chain carries TRBV2 and TRBJ2-7; 7 positions match TRBD1. The CDR3 is 14 amino acids. The germline V gene has CDR1 SNHLY and CDR2 FYNNEI. V dropped 8 bases and J dropped 2; count of bases not matched to a gene: 9. The CDR3, as DNA: TGTGCCAGCTCCTTAAACCAGGGGGCCTACGAGCAGTACTTC. Residues: CASSLNQGAYEQYF.

The rearrangement uses TRBV6-5 and TRBJ1-5; a weak D match, TRBD1 (6 bases). This CDR3 contains 15 residues. V lost 7 bases and J lost 2, with 15 bases in between. Germline V CDR1 and CDR2: MNHEY, SVGAGI. DNA of the CDR3: TGTGCCAGCACCCCCACAGGGCGCGGCAATCAGCCCCAGCATTTT. Translated, it gives CASTPTGRGNQPQHF.

The J gene is TRBJ1-2, the V gene TRBV24-1; D remains unclear. V dropped 2 bases and J dropped 2 bases, with 5 bases sitting between them. The CDR3 loop spans 13 amino acids. Looked up from germline, CDR1 is KGHDR and CDR2 is SFDVKD. The CDR3 DNA reads TGTGCCACCAGTGATTCACTAAACTATGGCTACACCTTC. This sequence encodes CATSDSLNYGYTF.

In DNA form, the CDR3 reads TGTGCCAGCAGCACGGGACTAGCGGGCCTCACAGATACGCAGTATTTT. This gives the protein CASSTGLAGLTDTQYF. V usage is TRBV28 and J usage is TRBJ2-3; 12 positions match TRBD2. Germline-derived CDR1 and CDR2 are MDHEN and SYDVKM. J was trimmed by 2 bases and V by 6 bases; bases with no gene match: 6. This CDR3 contains 16 residues.

This chain connects TRBV6-1 to TRBJ2-7; 9 bases match TRBD2. Germline V gene data show CDR1 as MNHNS and CDR2 as SASEGT. CDR3 size: 15 residues. V was clipped by 2 bases and J by 4 bases; unmatched bases: 6. Written as DNA, the CDR3 is TGTGCCAGCAGTGAATTAGCGGGAGCAGGGTACGAGCAGTACTTC. It yields the protein CASSELAGAGYEQYF.

V usage is TRBV9 and J usage is TRBJ1-2; no firm D call. The CDR3 has 14 amino acids. V was cut by 0 bases and J by 9 bases, with 15 bases left in between. Germline V CDR1 and CDR2: SGDLS, YYNGEE. The chain's CDR3 is CASSVDGTAKSYTF. The CDR3 DNA sequence: TGTGCCAGCAGCGTAGACGGAACAGCAAAAAGCTACACCTTC.

The sample holds one count of this clone. The chain has TRBV28 and TRBJ2-1; the D is unclear. CDR3 length equals 14 residues. Germline lookup yields CDR1 MDHEN and CDR2 SYDVKM. V was clipped by 8 bases and J by 2 bases, with 13 bases between them. The CDR3 bases are TGTGCCAGCGGAGTAGGTGACGCCTACAATGAGCAGTTCTTC. Protein sequence: CASGVGDAYNEQFF.